These 11 T cell receptor beta chains were all obtained from the same sample, sequenced in a study of OX40 agonist ivuxolimab in advanced cancers. Clones were sequenced by immunoSEQ multiplex PCR, and TCRdb holds only the in-frame ones, with some missing. The table has 55,000 to 70,000 clones, around four fifths seen once. Sequenced material: CD4+ or CD8+ T cells sorted from blood, taken in a trial of the OX40 agonist ivuxolimab. All receptors derive from an adult with an advanced solid tumor such as melanoma, head and neck, liver or kidney cancer.

CDR3 coding DNA: TGTGCCAGCAGCTTATCGGGGGCTCCGAACACCGGGGAGCTGTTTTTT. Its protein product is CASSLSGAPNTGELFF. The chain recombines TRBV7-9 with TRBJ2-2, with D possibly being TRBD1 or TRBD2 (6 bases each). Germline V lookup: CDR1 SEHNR, CDR2 FQNEAQ (reference sequence). V shed 2 bases and J shed 0 bases, with 10 bases lying between them. The CDR3 totals 16 residues.

The chain uses TRBV5-8 and TRBJ2-7; D may be TRBD1 (7 bases). The CDR3 has 13 amino acids. From germline, CDR1 is SGHTS and CDR2 YDEGEE. V lost 7 bases and J lost 7, with 18 bases in between. The CDR3 loop reads CASPRRGLGEQYV. The DNA for the CDR3 is TGTGCCAGCCCAAGGAGGGGGCTGGGAGAGCAGTACGTC.

The chain has TRBV7-2 and TRBJ2-7; TRBD1 aligns across 10 bases. CDR3 size: 19 residues. The germline gives CDR1 SGHTA, CDR2 FQGNSA. Trimming cost V 4 bases and J 4 bases; bases outside gene matches: 19. Written as DNA, the CDR3 is TGTGCCAGCAGCTCGAGAAGCTCCTTAGCGACAGGGGGCGCGTACGAGCAGTACTTC. It specifies CASSSRSSLATGGAYEQYF.

This chain connects TRBV2 to TRBJ2-7, with TRBD1 matching over 9 bases. Germline values: CDR1 SNHLY, CDR2 FYNNEI. The ends lost 6 bases at V and 3 bases at J; junction bases unmatched: 6. CDR3 length: 14 residues. The CDR3: CASRTGGMLYEQYV. The CDR3, as DNA: TGTGCCAGCAGAACAGGGGGCATGCTCTACGAGCAGTACGTC.

By share of the sample, this clone is medium-sized. The J gene is TRBJ2-1, the V gene TRBV10-1; TRBD2 might be the D (7 bases). Germline V gives CDR1 WNHNN, CDR2 SYGVQD (reference sequence). The V gene lost 2 bases and the J gene lost 9 bases, with 14 bases spanning the gap. The CDR3 has 14 amino acids. CDR3 coding DNA: TGCGCCAGCAGTGAGAGGGGGGGGCGTAGTGAGCAGTTCTTC. Amino acid sequence: CASSERGGRSEQFF.

This clone was observed a few times. The CDR3 coding sequence is TGTGCCAGCAGTGAGGCAGGTGGCTACACCTTC. Translated: CASSEAGGYTF. The chain recombines TRBV2 with TRBJ1-2; D not resolved. Trimming shortened V by 3 bases and J by 7 bases, and 6 bases separated the two germline ends. This CDR3 region has 11 residues. Germline CDR1 SNHLY, CDR2 FYNNEI.

The chain is built from TRBV2 and TRBJ2-2; no clear D gene. Per the germline V gene, CDR1 is SNHLY and CDR2 is FYNNEI. With 3 bases removed from V and 7 bases from J, the gap between germline ends came to 9 bases. The CDR3 consists of 13 residues. Here the CDR3 DNA reads TGTGCCAGCAGTGAGTGGTCGGTCGGGGAGCTGTTTTTT. Amino acids: CASSEWSVGELFF.

This chain links TRBV7-8 with TRBJ2-7, with a weak D call TRBD1 (6 bases). Per the germline V gene, CDR1 is SGHVS and CDR2 is FQNEAQ. The CDR3 is made up of 13 amino acids. For the CDR3, the DNA is TGTGCCAGCAGCTTGGACAGTCTCTACGAGCAGCACGTC. As protein: CASSLDSLYEQHV.

This clone was detected a few times. J is TRBJ2-7 and V is TRBV21-1; the D call in the table, TRBD1, was not verified against the DNA. TRBV21-1 is tagged as a pseudogene. The CDR3 runs to 15 residues. The CDR3 loop is CASSKGKGASYEQYV. The CDR3 bases are TGTGCCAGCAGCAAAGGAAAAGGGGCCTCCTACGAGCAGTACGTC.

The chain employs TRBV7-9 and TRBJ2-3; D possibly corresponds to TRBD2 (7 bases). Germline lookup yields CDR1 SEHNR and CDR2 FQNEAQ (reference sequence). The CDR3 extends over 15 amino acids. Trimming took off 1 base at V and 5 bases at J, with 13 bases between the two ends. The CDR3 DNA sequence: TGTGCCAGCAGCTTAGAGTCGGGGGGCCTAGATACGCAGTATTTT. Translating gives CASSLESGGLDTQYF. The full variable domain, with the rest looked up from reference TRBV7-9 and TRBJ2-3, is DTGVSQNPRHKITKRGQNVTFRCDPISEHNRLYWYRQTLGQGPEFLTYFQNEAQLEKSRLLSDRFSAERPKGSFSTLEIQRTEQGDSAMYLCASSLESGGLDTQYFGPGTRLTVL.

The chain carries TRBV13 and TRBJ1-2; D perhaps matches TRBD1 (5 bases). From germline, CDR1 is PRHDT and CDR2 FYEKMQ (reference sequence). This CDR3 comprises 14 residues. Trimming removed 7 bases at V and 4 bases at J, with 16 bases between. CDR3 amino acids: CASTRRGPGYGYTF. The CDR3 nucleotides read TGTGCCAGCACCCGGAGGGGCCCCGGCTATGGCTACACCTTC.